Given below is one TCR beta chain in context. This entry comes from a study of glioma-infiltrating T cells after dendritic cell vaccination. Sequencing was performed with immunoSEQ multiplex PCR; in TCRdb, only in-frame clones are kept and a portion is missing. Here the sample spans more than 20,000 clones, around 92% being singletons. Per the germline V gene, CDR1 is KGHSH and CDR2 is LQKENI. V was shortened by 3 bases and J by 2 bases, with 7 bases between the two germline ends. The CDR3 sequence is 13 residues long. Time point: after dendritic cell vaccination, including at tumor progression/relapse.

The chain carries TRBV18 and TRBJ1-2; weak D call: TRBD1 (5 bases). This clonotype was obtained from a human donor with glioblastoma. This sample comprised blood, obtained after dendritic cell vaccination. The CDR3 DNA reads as TGTGCCAGCTCACCGGACACAAACTATGGCTACACCTTC. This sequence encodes CASSPDTNYGYTF.